These 17 T cell receptor beta chains originate from one sample sequenced in a study of metastatic and nonmetastatic thyroid tumors. TCRdb ran MiXCR on the PCR reads. The data show 11,000 to 15,000 clones, over 25% seen once. Thyroid surgery was preceded by no treatment in any patient. Specimen: tumor tissue. All receptors come from a female donor with papillary thyroid cancer or a benign thyroid nodule (not recorded which). Some clones in this sample may be carry-over from other donors' samples.

The rearrangement links TRBV11-3 to TRBJ2-5; tentative D call: TRBD1 (5 bases). Germline V lookup: CDR1 SGHNT, CDR2 YENEEA. The CDR3 runs 15 residues. V was clipped by 0 bases and J by 5 bases, with 13 bases between them. The CDR3 bases are TGTGCCAGCAGCTTAGATGGGAAGGGGCGGGAGACCCAGTACTTC. This sequence encodes CASSLDGKGRETQYF. Based on the CDR3 plus reference TRBV11-3 and TRBJ2-5, the full variable domain is EAGVVQSPRYKIIEKKQPVAFWCNPISGHNTLYWYLQNLGQGPELLIRYENEEAVDDSQLPKDRFSAERLKGVDSTLKIQPAELGDSAVYLCASSLDGKGRETQYFGPGTRLLVL.

This chain connects TRBV18 to TRBJ2-7; 7 bases line up with TRBD2. The ends lost 6 bases at V and 2 bases at J; junction bases unmatched: 4. Germline V CDR1 and CDR2: KGHSH, LQKENI. The CDR3 is 13 amino acids. The DNA for the CDR3 is TGTGCCAGCTCGGGCCGGGGGGCCTACGAGCAGTACTTC. This codes for CASSGRGAYEQYF.

This clone was detected many times. V and J are TRBV6-1 and TRBJ1-5, with D perhaps TRBD1 (5 bases). The germline CDR1 and CDR2 sequences are MNHNS and SASEGT. Trimming stripped 6 bases from V and 5 bases from J, with 11 bases between. The length of the CDR3 is 13 residues. Written as DNA, the CDR3 is TGTGCCAGCAGGGGGGGAGGGTATCAGCCCCAGCATTTT. Its protein is CASRGGGYQPQHF.

The V gene is TRBV27, the J gene TRBJ2-1; 10 bases align to TRBD1. This CDR3 contains 15 residues. V was pared by 2 bases and J by 6 bases, with 4 bases of the junction left unmatched. From germline, CDR1 is MNHEY and CDR2 SMNVEV (reference sequence). CDR3 coding DNA: TGTGCCAGCAGTTTAAGACAGGGGGCAGGCAATGAGCAGTTCTTC. It yields the protein CASSLRQGAGNEQFF.

By its share, this clone is medium-sized. The chain carries TRBV6-2 or TRBV6-3 and TRBJ1-6; D unclear. The CDR3 is made up of 13 amino acids. The germline V and J ends were trimmed by 2 bases and 5 bases, with 4 bases remaining between them. Germline V gene sequence: CDR1 MNHEY, CDR2 SVGEGT. CDR3 sequence: CASSYRDNSPLHF. The CDR3 nucleotides are TGTGCCAGCAGTTACAGGGATAATTCACCCCTCCACTTT.

V and J are TRBV7-2 and TRBJ1-2, with D tentatively TRBD1 (5 bases). Trimming removed 10 bases from V and 2 bases from J, with 14 bases in between. Germline CDR1 SGHTA, CDR2 FQGNSA. The CDR3 has 13 amino acids. In DNA, the CDR3 is TGTGCCACCGCCCCAGGGAAGAACTATGGCTACACCTTC. Translation: CATAPGKNYGYTF.

This clone is labeled medium-sized. The V call is TRBV28, the J call TRBJ2-7, with 10 bases that match TRBD2. The length of the CDR3 is 16 residues. In germline, CDR1 is MDHEN, CDR2 SYDVKM. Losses at the gene ends were 3 bases for V and 2 bases for J; bases not matched to a gene: 7. The CDR3 loop reads CASSLEAGGFPYEQYF. In DNA form, the CDR3 reads TGTGCCAGCAGTTTGGAAGCGGGAGGGTTTCCCTACGAGCAGTACTTC.

The genes are TRBV20-1 and TRBJ2-7; a possible D gene is TRBD2 (6 bases). The V end lost 3 bases, the J end lost 6 bases, and 15 bases lay between the germline ends. CDR1 and CDR2 (germline): DFQATT, SNEGSKA (reference sequence). CDR3 size: 13 residues. DNA of the CDR3: TGCAGTGCTAGTCATTTTGCGGGACCCGAGCAGTACTTC. It translates to CSASHFAGPEQYF.

In its sample, this clone was seen many times. V usage is TRBV6-1 and J usage is TRBJ1-1; TRBD1 matches 8 bases. The CDR3 consists of 11 residues. Germline assignment: CDR1 MNHNS and CDR2 SASEGT. The ends lost 6 bases at V and 11 bases at J; junction bases unmatched: 5. As DNA, the CDR3 is TGTGCCAGCAGAAAGGACAGGGTGGCTTTCTTT. This sequence encodes CASRKDRVAFF.

This clone was detected a few times. This sequence may be a read error, since a much larger clone differs from it by one base. V gene TRBV7-9 combines with J gene TRBJ2-5; D unresolved. Deletions cut 8 bases from V and 3 bases from J, with 16 bases between. Per germline, CDR1 SEHNR and CDR2 FQNEAQ (reference sequence). The CDR3 spans 14 residues. In DNA, the CDR3 is TGTGCCAGCGGCCACAGAAACAGTGAAGAGACCCAGTACTTC. It encodes CASGHRNSEETQYF.

This clone appeared once. The chain is built from TRBV7-8 and TRBJ2-2; no definite D call. Germline V gene lookup returns CDR1 SGHVS and CDR2 FQNEAQ. The V gene lost 0 bases and the J gene lost 5 bases, with 4 bases spanning the gap. The length of the CDR3 is 13 residues. The CDR3 sequence is CASSLARTGELFF. In DNA, the CDR3 is TGTGCCAGCAGCTTAGCACGGACCGGGGAGCTGTTTTTT.

This clone was seen repeatedly, ten times or more. The J gene is TRBJ2-5, the V gene TRBV15; TRBD2 matches 9 bases. CDR1 and CDR2 from the germline V gene are LNHNV and YYDKDF (reference sequence). Trimming removed 3 bases from V and 3 bases from J; junction bases left unmatched: 2. This CDR3 is built from 14 residues. The CDR3 sequence: CATSRGLAEETQYF. For the CDR3, the DNA is TGTGCCACCAGCAGGGGACTAGCAGAAGAGACCCAGTACTTC.

This clone was counted a few times. V is TRBV6-1 and J is TRBJ2-6; no firm D call. Trimming stripped 6 bases from V and 1 base from J, with 10 bases between. Germline-derived CDR1 and CDR2 are MNHNS and SASEGT. This CDR3 region has 15 residues. Here the CDR3 DNA reads TGTGCCAGCAGCGATGGAAGGTCTGGGGCCAACGTCCTGACTTTC. Translated: CASSDGRSGANVLTF.

The chain links TRBV6-1 to TRBJ1-4; TRBD1 agrees at 7 bases. CDR3 length: 12 residues. Trimming took 4 bases from V and 16 from J; bases not matched to a gene: 9. CDR1 is MNHNS, CDR2 SASEGT, per germline. The CDR3 region has the DNA TGTGCCAGCAGTGGTCTCAGGGGGGCCGGGTTTTTT. Protein sequence: CASSGLRGAGFF.

V usage is TRBV20-1 and J usage is TRBJ1-5; D uncertain. Germline lookup yields CDR1 DFQATT and CDR2 SNEGSKA (reference sequence). The CDR3 extends over 15 amino acids. V was clipped by 0 bases and J by 2 bases, with 11 bases between them. This chain's CDR3 is CSARDRRVGNQPQHF. The CDR3 nucleotides read TGCAGTGCTAGAGACCGTAGGGTGGGCAATCAGCCCCAGCATTTT.

This clone is classed as medium-sized. This chain connects TRBV7-2 to TRBJ2-7; perhaps TRBD1 as D (5 bases). V was trimmed by 3 bases and J by 7 bases, leaving 13 bases between them. Looked up from germline, CDR1 is SGHTA and CDR2 is FQGNSA. The CDR3 loop spans 13 amino acids. In DNA, the CDR3 is TGTGCCAGCAGCTTTGGGGCCAGTGGGGAGCAGTACTTC. Protein sequence: CASSFGASGEQYF.

This clone was found many times. The DNA of the CDR3 is TGCAGTGCTCGCCCCTGGAACTCTGGAAACACCATATATTTT. Amino acid sequence: CSARPWNSGNTIYF. This chain joins TRBV20-1 and TRBJ1-3, with no clear D. CDR3 length equals 14 residues. In germline, CDR1 is DFQATT, CDR2 SNEGSKA (reference sequence). Trimming pared 5 bases from V and 0 bases from J, leaving 11 bases between.